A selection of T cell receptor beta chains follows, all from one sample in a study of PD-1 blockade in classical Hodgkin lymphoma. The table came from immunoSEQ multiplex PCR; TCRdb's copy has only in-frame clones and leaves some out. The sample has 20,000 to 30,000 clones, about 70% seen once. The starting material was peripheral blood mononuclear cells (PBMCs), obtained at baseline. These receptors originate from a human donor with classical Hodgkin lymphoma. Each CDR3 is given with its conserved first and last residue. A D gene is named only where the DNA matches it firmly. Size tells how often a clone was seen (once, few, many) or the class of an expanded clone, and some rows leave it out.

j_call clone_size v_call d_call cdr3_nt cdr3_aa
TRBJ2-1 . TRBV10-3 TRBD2 TGTGCCATCAGCCCCTTACCTAGCGGGGAAACAGTTGAGCAGTTCTTC CAISPLPSGETVEQFF
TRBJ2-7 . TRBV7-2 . TGTGCCAGCAGCTTAGGGGGGGGCGCCTACGAGCAGTACTTC CASSLGGGAYEQYF
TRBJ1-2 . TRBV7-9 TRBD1 TGTGCCAGCAGCCCTGGACAGGCGAATGGCTACACCTTC CASSPGQANGYTF
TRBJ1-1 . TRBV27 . TGTGCCAGCAGTTTATCACAGGGACTGAACACTGAAGCTTTCTTT CASSLSQGLNTEAFF
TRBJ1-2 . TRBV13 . TGTGCCAGCAGCAGGGTTAACTATGGCTACACCTTC CASSRVNYGYTF
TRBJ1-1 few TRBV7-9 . TGTGCCAGCAGCTTCAGAGGGGCTGAAGCTTTCTTT CASSFRGAEAFF
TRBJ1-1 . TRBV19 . TGTGCCAGTAGCCCCCGTGATCGCGGTTCTGAAGCTTTCTTT CASSPRDRGSEAFF
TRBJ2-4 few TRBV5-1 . TGCGCCAGCAGCTTGGGACAGTTTGGGGACATTCAGTACTTC CASSLGQFGDIQYF
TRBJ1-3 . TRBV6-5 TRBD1 TGTGCCAGCCACGACAGGGAGCGAAACACCATATATTTT CASHDRERNTIYF
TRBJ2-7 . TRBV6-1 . TGTGCCAGCAGTGAAGCTACAGCGGGCTACGAGCAGTACTTC CASSEATAGYEQYF
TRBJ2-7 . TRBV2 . TGTGCCATCCAGGGTACTATCTCCTACGAGCAGTACTTC CAIQGTISYEQYF
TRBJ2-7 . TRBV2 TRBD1 TGTGCCAGCAGTGACCCGGGACAGGGGAGTTCCTACGAGCAGTACTTC CASSDPGQGSSYEQYF
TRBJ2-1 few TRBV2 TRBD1 TGTGCCAGCAGGGACAGGGGCGAGGATGAGCAGTTCTTC CASRDRGEDEQFF
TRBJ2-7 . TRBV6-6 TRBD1 TGTGCCAGCAGTTTCGATGGACAGGGGTACGAGCAGTACTTC CASSFDGQGYEQYF
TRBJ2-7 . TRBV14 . TGTGCCAGCAGTTTGGGGGACTCGAAATATTACGAGCAGTACTTC CASSLGDSKYYEQYF
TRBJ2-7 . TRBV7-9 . TGTGCCAGCAGCTTAGACGTTCAGTCCTACGAGCAGTACTTC CASSLDVQSYEQYF
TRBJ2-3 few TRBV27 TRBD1 TGTGCCAGCAGTTCCGACAGGGCAGGTACGCAGTATTTT CASSSDRAGTQYF
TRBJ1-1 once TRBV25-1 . TGTGCCAGCAGTGAATCGGGAGGAGCTAAGTCAGCTTTCTTT CASSESGGAKSAFF
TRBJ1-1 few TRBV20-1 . TGCAGTGCTGACCTAAACACTGAAGCTTTCTTT CSADLNTEAFF
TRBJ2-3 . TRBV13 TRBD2 TGTGCCAGCAGCTTATTTCTAGCGGGGGATTCTAGCACAGATACGCAGTATTTT CASSLFLAGDSSTDTQYF
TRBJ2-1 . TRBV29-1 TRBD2 TGCAGCCTGGTTGGTGTTAGCGGGGCGAACAATGAGCAGTTCTTC CSLVGVSGANNEQFF
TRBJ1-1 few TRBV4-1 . TGCGCCAGCAGCCTCCCCGGACACACTGAAGCTTTCTTT CASSLPGHTEAFF
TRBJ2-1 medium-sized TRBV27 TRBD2 TGTGCCAGCAGTTTATCCCGGACTAGCGGCCTTGAGCAGTTCTTC CASSLSRTSGLEQFF
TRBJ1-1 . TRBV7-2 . TGTGCCAGCAGCTTAGCGGAGTTGGCTGAAGCTTTCTTT CASSLAELAEAFF
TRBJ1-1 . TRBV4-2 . TGTGCCAGCAGCCAACCATACCGCTACACTGAAGCTTTCTTT CASSQPYRYTEAFF
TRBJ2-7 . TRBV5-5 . TGTGCCAGCCAGATCCCATTGGGTGGGCGGCAGTACTTC CASQIPLGGRQYF
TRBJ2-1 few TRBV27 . TGTGCCAGCAGTTTAGGGGGTAATGAGCAGTTCTTC CASSLGGNEQFF
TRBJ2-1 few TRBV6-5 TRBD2 TGTGCCAGCAGTCCCGGACTAGCGGGGTACGATGAGCAGTTCTTC CASSPGLAGYDEQFF
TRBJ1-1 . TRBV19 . TGTGCCAGTAGTGAATTCCCAGGGATGAACACTGAAGCTTTCTTT CASSEFPGMNTEAFF
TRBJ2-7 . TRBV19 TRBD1 TGTGCCAGTAGTCTAACAGGGGCCTACGAGCAGTACTTC CASSLTGAYEQYF
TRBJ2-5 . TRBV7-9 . TGTGCCAGCAGCGCAACTACAGGGGCGGGAGAGCAGTACTTC CASSATTGAGEQYF
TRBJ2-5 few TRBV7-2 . TGTGCCAGCAGCTTATTGGGGCTTGTGGCAGGGAGGGGGCAGGGTGACCAGTACTTC CASSLLGLVAGRGQGDQYF
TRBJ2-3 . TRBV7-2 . TGTGCCAGCAGCCCCACCGGGGTCGCCACAGATACGCAGTATTTT CASSPTGVATDTQYF
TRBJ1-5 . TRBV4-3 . TGCGCCAGCAGCCAAGATGGGGCAAGGCAGCCCCAGCATTTT CASSQDGARQPQHF
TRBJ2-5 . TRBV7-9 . TGTGCCAGCAGCTCCCAGACAGTACAAGAGACCCAGTACTTC CASSSQTVQETQYF
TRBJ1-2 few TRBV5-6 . TGTGCCAGCAGCTTTACAGGGAACTATGGCTACACCTTC CASSFTGNYGYTF
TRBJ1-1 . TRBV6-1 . TGTGCCAGCGCCGTGGTGGGCACTGAAGCTTTCTTT CASAVVGTEAFF
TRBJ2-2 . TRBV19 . TGTGCCAGTAGGCCAGACTGGGCCACCGGGGAGCTGTTTTTT CASRPDWATGELFF
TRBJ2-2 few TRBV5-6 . TGTGCCAGCAGTTTCACAGTCAACACCGGGGAGCTGTTTTTT CASSFTVNTGELFF
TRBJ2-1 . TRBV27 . TGTGCCAGCAGTCCTACAGGGCTGGATGAGCAGTTCTTC CASSPTGLDEQFF
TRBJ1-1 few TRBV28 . TGTGCCAGCAGTCAACCGACAGGGAACACTGAAGCTTTCTTT CASSQPTGNTEAFF
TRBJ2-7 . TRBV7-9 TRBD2 TGTGCCAGCAGCTTAATTTTGGGAGGGGACTACGAGCAGTACTTC CASSLILGGDYEQYF
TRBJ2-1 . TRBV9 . TGTGCCAGCAGCGACAGGGACAATGAGCAGTTCTTC CASSDRDNEQFF
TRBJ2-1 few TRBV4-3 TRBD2 TGCGCCAGCAGCCAAGGGACTAGCGGGATTGAGCAGTTCTTC CASSQGTSGIEQFF
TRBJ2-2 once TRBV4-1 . TGCGCCAGCAGCCAAGAAAGGGGGGGGGAGCTGTTTTTT CASSQERGGELFF